In its sample, the clone carrying this TCR beta chain was seen once. Its antigen is not identified. The source material, RNA transcripts, was used to amplify TCR beta CDR3 regions. The HTBI set primed first-round TCR CDR3 RT-PCR. Each CDR3 protein is one row after TCRdb ran MiXCR on the multiplex PCR reads. The top ten hold 16% of the sample, which has over 700,000 distinct CDR3 sequences, about 19% seen once. This entry comes from a study of T cells in Graves' hyperthyroidism and ophthalmopathy. Across the whole study: Sampling of peripheral blood happened at initial diagnosis, prior to any treatment. Points from the study as a whole: Researchers report that a 13 V-J model separated ophthalmopathy from stable hyperthyroidism.

Fresh peripheral blood, approximately 10 ml, was the source of the PBMCs. V was pared by 6 bases and J by 2 bases, with 11 bases of the junction left unmatched. The CDR3 is 16 amino acids. The germline CDR1 and CDR2 sequences are DFQATT and SNEGSKA (reference sequence). The gene calls are TRBV20-1 and TRBJ1-3; 9 bases agree with TRBD1. The TCR originated in a woman in her 50s with Graves' hyperthyroidism that later progressed to Graves' ophthalmopathy. Material for sequencing was blood. CDR3 coding DNA: TGCAGTGCCCCCCCGCGACAGGGGGAAGCTGGAAACACCATATATTTT. Its protein is CSAPPRQGEAGNTIYF.